The 5 T cell receptor beta chains in this list originate from one sample, sequenced in a study of shared clonotypes between healthy human individuals. The method was immunoSEQ multiplex PCR; TCRdb's version includes in-frame clones alone and lacks a portion of them. This table holds more than 2 million clones, 90% to 95% found once. Sequencing was done on a sample of naive CD4+ T cells sorted from blood. This sample's subset: CD45RA+ positively selected. Receptor source: a man between 18 and 29 years old in good health.

V and J are TRBV10-3 and TRBJ2-3, with D possibly being TRBD1 (5 bases). CDR3 length: 12 amino acids. The V and J ends lost 11 bases and 0 bases respectively, with 9 bases between them. CDR1 is ENHRY and CDR2 is SYGVKD in the germline V gene. The CDR3 spells CAGAESTDTQYF. CDR3 nucleotide sequence: TGTGCCGGGGCGGAGAGCACAGATACGCAGTATTTT.

This chain connects TRBV9 to TRBJ1-1; TRBD1 aligns across 9 bases. Germline V gives CDR1 SGDLS, CDR2 YYNGEE. The CDR3 contains 16 residues. J lost 7 bases, V lost 7 bases, and 17 bases had no gene match. CDR3 DNA: TGTGCCAGCTCCGTGACAGACAGGGGGAGTGGCGGTGAAGCTTTCTTT. Residues: CASSVTDRGSGGEAFF.

This clone appeared a single time. In the same sample, other DNA sequences code for this CDR3. The V gene is TRBV5-1, the J gene TRBJ2-3; D remains ambiguous. The CDR3 contains 13 residues. Trimming stripped 0 bases from V and 6 bases from J, with 8 bases between. The germline V gene has CDR1 SGHRS and CDR2 YFSETQ. The CDR3, as DNA: TGCGCCAGCAGCTTGGGAGCGAGCGATACGCAGTATTTT. It translates to CASSLGASDTQYF.

The chain joins TRBV5-6 to TRBJ2-2; no clear D. The V end was cut by 4 bases, the J end by 7 bases, with 17 bases between. This CDR3 is 15 amino acids long. The V gene's germline CDR1 is SGHDT and CDR2 YYEEEE. CDR3 region: CASSPTDWRDGELFF. As DNA, the CDR3 is TGTGCCAGCAGCCCCACCGATTGGAGAGACGGGGAGCTGTTTTTT.

The V gene is TRBV5-1, the J gene TRBJ1-3; perhaps TRBD1 as D (5 bases). CDR1 is SGHRS and CDR2 is YFSETQ in the germline V gene. This CDR3 region has 19 residues. V was shortened by 4 bases and J by 0 bases, with 23 bases between the two germline ends. The CDR3 is CASSLEGRTSDLSGNTIYF. In DNA form, the CDR3 reads TGCGCCAGCAGCCTGGAGGGGAGGACGTCGGATCTCTCTGGAAACACCATATATTTT.